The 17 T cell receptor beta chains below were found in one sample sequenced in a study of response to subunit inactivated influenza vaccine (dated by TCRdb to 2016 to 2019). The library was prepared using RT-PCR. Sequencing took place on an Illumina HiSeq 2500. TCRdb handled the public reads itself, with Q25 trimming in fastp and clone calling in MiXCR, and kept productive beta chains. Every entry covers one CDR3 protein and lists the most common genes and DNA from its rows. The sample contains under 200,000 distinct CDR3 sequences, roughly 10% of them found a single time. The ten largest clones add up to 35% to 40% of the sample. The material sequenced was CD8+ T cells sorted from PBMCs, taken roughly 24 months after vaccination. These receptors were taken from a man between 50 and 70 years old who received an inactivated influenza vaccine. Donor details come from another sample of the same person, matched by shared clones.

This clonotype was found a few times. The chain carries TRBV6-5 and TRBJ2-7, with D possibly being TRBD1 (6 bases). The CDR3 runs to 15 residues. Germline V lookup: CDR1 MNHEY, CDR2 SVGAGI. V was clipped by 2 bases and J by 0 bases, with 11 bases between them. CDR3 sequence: CASSYTGTNSYEQYF. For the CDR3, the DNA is TGTGCCAGCAGTTACACAGGGACAAACTCCTACGAGCAGTACTTC.

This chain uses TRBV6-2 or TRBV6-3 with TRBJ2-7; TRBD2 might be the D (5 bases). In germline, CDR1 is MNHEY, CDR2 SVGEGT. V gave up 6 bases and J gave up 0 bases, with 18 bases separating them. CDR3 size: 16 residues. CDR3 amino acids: CASSINKGRVSYEQYF. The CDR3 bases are TGTGCCAGCAGCATAAACAAAGGGCGGGTCTCCTACGAGCAGTACTTC.

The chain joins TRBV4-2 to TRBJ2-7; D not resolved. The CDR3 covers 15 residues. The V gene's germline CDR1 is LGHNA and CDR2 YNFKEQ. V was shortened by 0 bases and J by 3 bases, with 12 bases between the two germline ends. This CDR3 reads CASSQDESTIYEQYF. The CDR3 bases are TGTGCCAGCAGCCAAGATGAGAGTACCATCTACGAGCAGTACTTC.

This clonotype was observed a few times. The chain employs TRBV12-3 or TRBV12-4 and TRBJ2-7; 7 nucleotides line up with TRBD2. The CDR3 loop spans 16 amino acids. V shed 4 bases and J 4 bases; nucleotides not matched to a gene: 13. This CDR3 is CASSSPARRGGYEQYF. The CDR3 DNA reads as TGTGCCAGCAGTTCGCCCGCTAGGCGGGGAGGGTACGAGCAGTACTTC.

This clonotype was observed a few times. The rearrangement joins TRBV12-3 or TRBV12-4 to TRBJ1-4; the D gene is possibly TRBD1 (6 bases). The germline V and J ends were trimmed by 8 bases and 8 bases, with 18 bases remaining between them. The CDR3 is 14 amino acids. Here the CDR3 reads CASGSLDRREKLFF. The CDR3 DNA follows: TGTGCCAGCGGATCTCTGGACAGAAGGGAAAAACTGTTTTTT.

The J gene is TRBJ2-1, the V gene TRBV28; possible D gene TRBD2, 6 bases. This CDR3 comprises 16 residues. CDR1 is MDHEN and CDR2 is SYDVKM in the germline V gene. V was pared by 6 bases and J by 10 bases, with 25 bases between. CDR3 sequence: CASSPSRGLGVGEQFF. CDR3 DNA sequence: TGTGCCAGCAGCCCATCAAGGGGACTTGGCGTAGGAGAGCAGTTCTTC.

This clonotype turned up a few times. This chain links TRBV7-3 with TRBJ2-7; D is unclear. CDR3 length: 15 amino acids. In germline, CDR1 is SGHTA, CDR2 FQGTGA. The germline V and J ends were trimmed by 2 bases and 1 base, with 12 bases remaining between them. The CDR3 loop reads CASSLGFAESYEQYF. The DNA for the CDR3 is TGTGCCAGCAGCTTAGGGTTCGCGGAATCCTACGAGCAGTACTTC.

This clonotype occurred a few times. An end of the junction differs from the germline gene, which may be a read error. DNA for the CDR3: TGTGCTAGCAGCTTAGTGGGCACGGATGTGTGGCAGGGGAACACCGGGGAGCTGTTTTTT. Amino acid sequence: CASSLVGTDVWQGNTGELFF. The chain is built from TRBV7-7 and TRBJ2-2, with D possibly matching TRBD1 (5 bases). The CDR3 sequence is 20 residues long. Germline CDR1 and CDR2: SSHAT and FNYEAQ (reference sequence). Together with reference TRBV7-7 and TRBJ2-2, the CDR3 gives the full variable domain: GAGVSQSPRYKVTKRGQDVTLRCDPISSHATLYWYQQALGQGPEFLTYFNYEAQPDKSGLPSDRFSAERPEGSISTLTIQRTEQRDSAMYRCASSLVGTDVWQGNTGELFFGEGSRLTVL.

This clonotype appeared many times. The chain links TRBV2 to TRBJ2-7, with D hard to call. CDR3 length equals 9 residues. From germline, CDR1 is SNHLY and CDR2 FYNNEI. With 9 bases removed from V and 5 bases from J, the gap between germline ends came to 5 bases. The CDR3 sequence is CASGHEQYF. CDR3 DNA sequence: TGTGCCAGTGGCCACGAGCAGTACTTC.

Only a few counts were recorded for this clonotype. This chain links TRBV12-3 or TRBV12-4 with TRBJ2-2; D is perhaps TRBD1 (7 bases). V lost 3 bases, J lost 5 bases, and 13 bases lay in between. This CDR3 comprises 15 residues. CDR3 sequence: CASSFETGRTGELFF. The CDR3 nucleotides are TGTGCCAGCAGTTTCGAGACAGGGAGGACCGGGGAGCTGTTTTTT.

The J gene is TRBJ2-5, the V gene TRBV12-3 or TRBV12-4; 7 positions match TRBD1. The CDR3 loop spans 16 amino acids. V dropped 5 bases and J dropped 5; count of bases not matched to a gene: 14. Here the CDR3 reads CASSPWDSPPTETQYF. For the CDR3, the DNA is TGTGCCAGCAGTCCCTGGGACAGCCCCCCGACGGAGACCCAGTACTTC.

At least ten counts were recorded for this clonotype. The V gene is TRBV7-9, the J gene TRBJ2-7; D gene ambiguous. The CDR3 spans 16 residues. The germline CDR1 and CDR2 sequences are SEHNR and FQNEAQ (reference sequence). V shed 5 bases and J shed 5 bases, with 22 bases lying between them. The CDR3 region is CASSPPASGSNHEQYF. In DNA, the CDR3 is TGTGCCAGCAGCCCACCTGCCTCCGGGTCCAACCACGAGCAGTACTTC.

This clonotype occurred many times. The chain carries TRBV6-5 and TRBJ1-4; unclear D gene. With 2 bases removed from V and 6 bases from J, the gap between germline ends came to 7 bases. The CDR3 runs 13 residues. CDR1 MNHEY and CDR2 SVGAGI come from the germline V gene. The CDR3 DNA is TGTGCCAGCAGTTACGGCGGAGATGAAAAACTGTTTTTT. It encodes CASSYGGDEKLFF.

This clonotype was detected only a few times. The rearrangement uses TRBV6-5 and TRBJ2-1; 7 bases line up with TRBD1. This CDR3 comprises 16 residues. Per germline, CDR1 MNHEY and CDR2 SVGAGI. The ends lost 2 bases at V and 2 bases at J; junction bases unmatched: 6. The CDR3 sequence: CASSYRDSLTYNEQFF. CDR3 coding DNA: TGTGCCAGCAGTTACAGGGACAGCTTGACCTACAATGAGCAGTTCTTC.

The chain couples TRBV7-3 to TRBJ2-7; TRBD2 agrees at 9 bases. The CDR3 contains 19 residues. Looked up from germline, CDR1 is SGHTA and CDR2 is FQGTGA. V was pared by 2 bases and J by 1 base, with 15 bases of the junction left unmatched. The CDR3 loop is CASSLYSPSVAGDSYEQYF. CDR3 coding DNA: TGTGCCAGCAGCTTATATAGCCCCTCTGTAGCGGGAGATTCCTACGAGCAGTACTTC.

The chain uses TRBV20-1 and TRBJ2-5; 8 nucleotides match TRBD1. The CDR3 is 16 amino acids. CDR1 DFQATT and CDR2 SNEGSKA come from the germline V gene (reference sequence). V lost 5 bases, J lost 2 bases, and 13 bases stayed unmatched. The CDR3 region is CSALPGTGVDQETQYF. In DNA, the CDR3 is TGCAGTGCTCTACCCGGGACAGGAGTGGATCAAGAGACCCAGTACTTC.

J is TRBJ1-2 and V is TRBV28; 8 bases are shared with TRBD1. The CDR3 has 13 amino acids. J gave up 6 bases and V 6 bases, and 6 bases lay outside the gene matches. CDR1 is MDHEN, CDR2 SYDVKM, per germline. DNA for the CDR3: TGTGCCAGCAGCCGGGGACAGGCTGATGGCTACACCTTC. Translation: CASSRGQADGYTF.